Following are 24 T cell receptor beta chains from one sample sequenced in a study of cytomegalovirus exposure and HLA in healthy donors. 60 Vbeta and 13 Jbeta primers were used in PCR. TCRdb's table, derived via immunoSEQ multiplex PCR, lists solely in-frame clones and lacks some. The table records 85,000 to 100,000 clones, about 90% of them present only once. The sequencing sample was made of PBMCs. All receptors come from a man between 18 and 35 years old in good health and CMV-seronegative.

The chain carries TRBV6-1 and TRBJ2-5; D is unresolved. The CDR3 is 11 amino acids. Trimming shortened V by 4 bases and J by 3 bases, and 3 bases separated the two germline ends. The germline V gene has CDR1 MNHNS and CDR2 SASEGT. CDR3 DNA sequence: TGTGCCAGCAGTGGTAAAGAGACCCAGTACTTC. Protein sequence: CASSGKETQYF.

The rearrangement links TRBV5-4 to TRBJ2-3, with 8 bases aligning to TRBD1. V trimming: 3 bases; J trimming: 3 bases; junction bases outside the gene matches: 12. The CDR3 length is 17 residues. Germline lookup yields CDR1 SGHNT and CDR2 YYREEE (reference sequence). The chain's CDR3 is CASSSKSTGARTDTQYF. In nucleotides, the CDR3 is TGTGCCAGCAGCTCGAAGTCGACAGGGGCAAGAACAGATACGCAGTATTTT.

This rearrangement joins TRBV7-3 to TRBJ2-3, with 7 positions matching TRBD2. The CDR3 length is 16 residues. Trimming took 2 bases from V and 0 from J; bases not matched to a gene: 5. Germline CDR1 and CDR2: SGHTA and FQGTGA. For the CDR3, the DNA is TGTGCCAGCAGCTTAGGACGAGCGGGGAGCACAGATACGCAGTATTTT. This codes for CASSLGRAGSTDTQYF.

This chain uses TRBV5-5 with TRBJ2-1, with TRBD1 matching 7 bases. The germline gives CDR1 SGHKS, CDR2 YYEKEE (reference sequence). V lost 3 bases, J lost 3 bases, and 0 bases stayed unmatched. The CDR3 length is 13 residues. The CDR3 reads CASSWDSYNEQFF. CDR3 bases: TGTGCCAGCAGCTGGGACAGCTACAATGAGCAGTTCTTC.

The J gene is TRBJ1-2, the V gene TRBV28; D unresolved. The CDR3 loop spans 12 amino acids. V was trimmed by 4 bases and J by 9 bases, leaving 12 bases between them. CDR1 and CDR2 from the germline V gene are MDHEN and SYDVKM. The CDR3 loop is CASSSRPSSYTF. The CDR3 bases are TGTGCCAGCAGTTCGCGGCCCTCCAGCTACACCTTC.

The chain has TRBV7-8 and TRBJ2-1; 8 bases are shared with TRBD2. V shed 5 bases and J 8 bases; nucleotides not matched to a gene: 11. In germline, CDR1 is SGHVS, CDR2 FQNEAQ. The CDR3 contains 15 residues. The CDR3 sequence is CASSTRYGAGDEQFF. DNA of the CDR3: TGTGCCAGCAGCACCCGTTATGGAGCGGGAGATGAGCAGTTCTTC.

The chain joins TRBV15 to TRBJ2-7; 10 bases fit TRBD1. Germline V gene data show CDR1 as LNHNV and CDR2 as YYDKDF (reference sequence). This CDR3 is 15 amino acids long. J was trimmed by 5 bases and V by 1 base; bases with no gene match: 5. CDR3 DNA sequence: TGTGCCACCAGCAGAGGGACAGGGGGAGTAGACGAGCAGTACTTC. This translates into CATSRGTGGVDEQYF.

The V gene is TRBV5-4, the J gene TRBJ1-4; D gene ambiguous. The CDR3 loop spans 15 amino acids. The ends were cut back, 0 bases at V and 5 bases at J, with 11 bases in the middle. The germline CDR1 and CDR2 sequences are SGHNT and YYREEE (reference sequence). DNA for the CDR3: TGTGCCAGCAGCTTGGCTGGAGGAGTAAATGAAAAACTGTTTTTT. It yields the protein CASSLAGGVNEKLFF.

The chain has TRBV5-1 and TRBJ1-1; no clear D gene. This CDR3 contains 14 residues. The V end lost 2 bases, the J end lost 5 bases, and 13 bases lay between the germline ends. Germline-derived CDR1 and CDR2 are SGHRS and YFSETQ. For the CDR3, the DNA is TGCGCCAGCAGCTTCGACCTCCGCGGGACTGAAGCTTTCTTT. Translation: CASSFDLRGTEAFF.

This chain uses TRBV5-1 with TRBJ2-1, with 7 bases matching TRBD2. Trimming removed 1 base from V and 1 base from J; junction bases left unmatched: 5. Germline CDR1 SGHRS, CDR2 YFSETQ. CDR3 size: 16 residues. The CDR3 spells CASSLKLAISYNEQFF. Written as DNA, the CDR3 is TGCGCCAGCAGCTTGAAACTAGCGATTTCCTACAATGAGCAGTTCTTC.

This clone was seen only once. This sequence joins TRBV5-1 and TRBJ1-2, with D perhaps TRBD1 (5 bases). The CDR3 totals 13 residues. Trimming took 0 bases from V and 4 from J, leaving 7 bases between them. The germline V gene has CDR1 SGHRS and CDR2 YFSETQ. CDR3 residues: CASSLVGGYGYTF. Here the CDR3 DNA reads TGCGCCAGCAGCTTGGTGGGGGGCTATGGCTACACCTTC.

The chain employs TRBV5-1 and TRBJ2-7; 8 bases align to TRBD1. The CDR3 contains 15 residues. Trimming took 0 bases from V and 2 from J; bases not matched to a gene: 4. The germline CDR1 and CDR2 sequences are SGHRS and YFSETQ. The CDR3 spells CASSLGQGATYEQYF. The CDR3 coding sequence is TGCGCCAGCAGCTTGGGGCAGGGGGCTACCTACGAGCAGTACTTC.

The rearrangement joins TRBV2 to TRBJ2-7, with D perhaps matching TRBD1 (6 bases). Germline CDR1 SNHLY, CDR2 FYNNEI. The CDR3 extends over 15 amino acids. V lost 7 bases and J 5 bases, leaving 21 bases between the germline ends. CDR3: CASIIGGNFYNEQYF. The CDR3 nucleotides read TGTGCCAGCATCATAGGGGGTAATTTTTACAACGAGCAGTACTTC.

The chain uses TRBV7-9 and TRBJ2-7; D remains unclear. This CDR3 region has 14 residues. The V gene lost 6 bases and the J gene lost 7 bases, with 19 bases spanning the gap. Germline assignment: CDR1 SEHNR and CDR2 FQNEAQ (reference sequence). The CDR3 protein is CASSYSGSNLEQYF. The CDR3 DNA is TGTGCCAGCAGTTACAGTGGCTCAAATCTGGAGCAGTACTTC.

The chain recombines TRBV7-2 with TRBJ1-4, with D uncertain. The CDR3 consists of 16 residues. V was cut by 5 bases and J by 7 bases, with 20 bases left in between. In germline, CDR1 is SGHTA, CDR2 FQGNSA. Written as DNA, the CDR3 is TGTGCCAGCAGCCCCGGGAAATCGGGCCCTAGTGAAAAACTGTTTTTT. Its protein product is CASSPGKSGPSEKLFF.

The chain joins TRBV2 to TRBJ1-5; TRBD1 matches 8 bases. V trimming: 4 bases; J trimming: 1 base; junction bases outside the gene matches: 3. The CDR3 is 15 residues long. Germline V gives CDR1 SNHLY, CDR2 FYNNEI. CDR3 in amino acids: CASSARQGSNQPQHF. The CDR3 DNA reads TGTGCCAGCAGTGCGCGACAGGGGAGCAATCAGCCCCAGCATTTT.

This clone was recorded only once. The chain employs TRBV18 and TRBJ2-5; maybe TRBD1 (6 bases). CDR1 and CDR2 from the germline V gene are KGHSH and LQKENI. The V end was cut by 8 bases, the J end by 2 bases, with 21 bases between. The CDR3 runs to 16 residues. The CDR3 region has the DNA TGTGCCAGCACAACCACCTTGAGACAGGTACAAGAGACCCAGTACTTC. This codes for CASTTTLRQVQETQYF. Full variable domain (rest looked up from reference TRBV18 and TRBJ2-5): NAGVMQNPRHLVRRRGQEARLRCSPMKGHSHVYWYRQLPEEGLKFMVYLQKENIIDESGMPKERFSAEFPKEGPSILRIQQVVRGDSAAYFCASTTTLRQVQETQYFGPGTRLLVL.

The V call is TRBV28, the J call TRBJ2-1, with TRBD2 matching over 7 bases. With V trimmed by 6 bases and J by 8 bases, 4 bases remained unmatched. The germline gives CDR1 MDHEN, CDR2 SYDVKM. The CDR3 length is 12 residues. CDR3 DNA sequence: TGTGCCAGCAGCGGGAGGATCGATGAGCAGTTCTTC. As protein: CASSGRIDEQFF.

V is TRBV15 and J is TRBJ2-3, with D possibly matching TRBD1 (5 bases). The germline CDR1 and CDR2 sequences are LNHNV and YYDKDF (reference sequence). The CDR3 is 16 residues long. Trimming removed 0 bases from V and 2 bases from J, with 12 bases in between. The CDR3 reads CATSRETVHSTDTQYF. As DNA, the CDR3 is TGTGCCACCAGCAGAGAGACAGTACACTCCACAGATACGCAGTATTTT.

The CDR3 coding sequence is TGTGCCAGCAGTGAGGACAGGGGAGCCTACGAGCAGTACTTC. Protein sequence: CASSEDRGAYEQYF. The chain recombines TRBV25-1 with TRBJ2-7; 9 positions agree with TRBD1. CDR1 and CDR2 (germline): MGHDK, SYGVNS. This CDR3 contains 14 residues. V trimming: 3 bases; J trimming: 2 bases; junction bases outside the gene matches: 2.

The gene calls are TRBV4-2 and TRBJ2-7, with D possibly being TRBD2 (5 bases). The V and J ends lost 0 bases and 7 bases respectively, with 16 bases between them. CDR3 length: 15 amino acids. In germline, CDR1 is LGHNA, CDR2 YNFKEQ. For the CDR3, the DNA is TGTGCCAGCAGCCAAGAGGACTTGCCCTCGAGTGAGCAGTACTTC. Translation: CASSQEDLPSSEQYF.

The chain uses TRBV18 and TRBJ1-4, with 7 bases that match TRBD1. The CDR3 extends over 13 amino acids. Germline V gives CDR1 KGHSH, CDR2 LQKENI. After removal of 3 bases from V and 6 bases from J, the junction contained 1 base not matched to a gene. This chain's CDR3 is CASSPGTDEKLFF. The CDR3, as DNA: TGTGCCAGCTCACCCGGGACAGATGAAAAACTGTTTTTT.

The chain employs TRBV4-2 and TRBJ1-3; TRBD1 agrees at 9 bases. Germline V gene sequence: CDR1 LGHNA, CDR2 YNFKEQ. The CDR3 extends over 17 amino acids. The J segment lost 7 bases and the V segment lost 5 bases, leaving 15 bases of the junction unmatched. Here the CDR3 reads CASSFNHRGQVGNTIYF. CDR3 DNA sequence: TGTGCCAGCAGCTTCAATCACAGGGGGCAGGTTGGGAACACCATATATTTT.

The chain employs TRBV27 and TRBJ2-2; D is ambiguous. Germline CDR1 reads MNHEY; CDR2 reads SMNVEV (reference sequence). This CDR3 contains 12 residues. V lost 3 bases and J lost 5, with 4 bases in between. The CDR3 region is CASSFRTGELFF. The CDR3 DNA follows: TGTGCCAGCAGTTTCAGAACCGGGGAGCTGTTTTTT.